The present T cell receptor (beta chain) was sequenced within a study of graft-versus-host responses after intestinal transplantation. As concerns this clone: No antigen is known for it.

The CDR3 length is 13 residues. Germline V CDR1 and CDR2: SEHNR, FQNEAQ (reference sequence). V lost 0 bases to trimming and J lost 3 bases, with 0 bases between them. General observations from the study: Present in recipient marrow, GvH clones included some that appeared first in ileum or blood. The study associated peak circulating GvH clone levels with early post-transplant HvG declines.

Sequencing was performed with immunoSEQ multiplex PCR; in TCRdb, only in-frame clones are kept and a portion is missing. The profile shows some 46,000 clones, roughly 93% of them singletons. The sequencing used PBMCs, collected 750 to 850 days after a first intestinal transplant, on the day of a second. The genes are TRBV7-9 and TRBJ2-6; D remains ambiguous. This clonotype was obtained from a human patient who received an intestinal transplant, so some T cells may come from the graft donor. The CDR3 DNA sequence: TGTGCCAGCAGCTTAGCTGGGGCCAACGTCCTGACTTTC. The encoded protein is CASSLAGANVLTF.